Sequencing of this TCR beta chain was carried out in a study of cytomegalovirus exposure and HLA in healthy donors. The PCR contained 60 Vbeta and 13 Jbeta primers. TCRdb's table, derived via immunoSEQ multiplex PCR, lists solely in-frame clones and lacks some. Counted here are roughly 250,000 clones, around 80% occurring once; the ten biggest clones make up roughly 0.31%. With 4 bases removed from V and 3 bases from J, the gap between germline ends came to 15 bases. CDR3 length: 15 amino acids. The germline V gene encodes CDR1 LNHDA and CDR2 SQIVND (reference sequence). V usage is TRBV19 and J usage is TRBJ1-2; D call uncertain. The sequence came from a girl aged 2 to 9 in good health and CMV-seronegative. The source material was PBMCs. The CDR3: CASSNDFRIYYGYTF. The CDR3 nucleotides read TGTGCCAGTAGTAACGACTTTCGGATTTACTATGGCTACACCTTC.